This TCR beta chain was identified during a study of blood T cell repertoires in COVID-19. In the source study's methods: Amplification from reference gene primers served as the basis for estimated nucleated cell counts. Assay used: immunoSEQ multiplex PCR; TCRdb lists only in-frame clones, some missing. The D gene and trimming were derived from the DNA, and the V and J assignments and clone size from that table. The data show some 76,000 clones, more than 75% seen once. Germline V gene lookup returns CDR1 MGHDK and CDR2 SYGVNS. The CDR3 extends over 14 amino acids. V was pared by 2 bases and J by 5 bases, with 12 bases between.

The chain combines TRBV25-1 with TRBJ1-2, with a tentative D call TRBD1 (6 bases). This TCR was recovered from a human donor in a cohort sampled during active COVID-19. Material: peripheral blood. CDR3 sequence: CASSERGGLYGYTF. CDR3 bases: TGTGCCAGCAGTGAAAGGGGGGGGCTTTATGGCTACACCTTC.